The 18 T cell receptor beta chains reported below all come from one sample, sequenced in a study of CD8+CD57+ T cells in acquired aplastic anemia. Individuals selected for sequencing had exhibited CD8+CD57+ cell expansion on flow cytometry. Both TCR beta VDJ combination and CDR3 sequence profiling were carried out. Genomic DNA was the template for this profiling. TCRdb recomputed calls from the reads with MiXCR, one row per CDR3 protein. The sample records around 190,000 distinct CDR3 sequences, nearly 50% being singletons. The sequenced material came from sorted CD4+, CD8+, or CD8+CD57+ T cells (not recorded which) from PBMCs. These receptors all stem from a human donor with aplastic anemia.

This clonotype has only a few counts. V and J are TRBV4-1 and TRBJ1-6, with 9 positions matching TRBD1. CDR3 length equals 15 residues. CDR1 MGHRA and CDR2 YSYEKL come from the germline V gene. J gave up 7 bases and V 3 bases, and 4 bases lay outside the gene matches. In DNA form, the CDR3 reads TGCGCCAGCAGCCACCCCGGGACAGGGAATTCACCCCTCCACTTT. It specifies CASSHPGTGNSPLHF.

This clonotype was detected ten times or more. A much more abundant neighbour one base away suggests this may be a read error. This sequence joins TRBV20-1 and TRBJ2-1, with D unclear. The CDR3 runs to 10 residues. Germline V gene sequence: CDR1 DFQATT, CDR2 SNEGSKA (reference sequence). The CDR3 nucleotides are TGCAGTGCTAATTACAGTGAGCAGTTCTTC. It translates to CSANYSEQFF.

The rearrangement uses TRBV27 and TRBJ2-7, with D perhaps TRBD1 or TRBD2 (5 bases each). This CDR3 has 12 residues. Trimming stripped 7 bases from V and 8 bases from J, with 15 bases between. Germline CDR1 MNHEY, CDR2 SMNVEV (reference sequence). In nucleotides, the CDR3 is TGTGCCAGCACCACCGGGACCGAGAAGCAGTACTTC. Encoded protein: CASTTGTEKQYF.

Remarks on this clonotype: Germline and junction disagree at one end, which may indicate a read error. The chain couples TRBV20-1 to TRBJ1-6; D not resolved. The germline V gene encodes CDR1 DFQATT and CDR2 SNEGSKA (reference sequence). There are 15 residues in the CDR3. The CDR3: CSECIWSSYNSPFHF. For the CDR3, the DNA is TGCAGTGAATGTATTTGGAGCTCCTATAATTCACCCTTCCACTTT.

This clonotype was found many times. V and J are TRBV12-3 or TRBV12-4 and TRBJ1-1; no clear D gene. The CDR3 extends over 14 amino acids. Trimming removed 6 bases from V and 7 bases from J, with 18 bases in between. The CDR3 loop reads CASRPPARAYEAFF. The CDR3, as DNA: TGTGCCAGCAGACCCCCCGCAAGGGCCTATGAAGCTTTCTTT.

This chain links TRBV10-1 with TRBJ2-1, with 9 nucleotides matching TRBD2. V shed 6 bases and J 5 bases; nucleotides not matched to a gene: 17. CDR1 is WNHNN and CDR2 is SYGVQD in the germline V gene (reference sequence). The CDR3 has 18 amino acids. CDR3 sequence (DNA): TGCGCCAGCAGAACTAGAGGGGCGGGGGGGCTTCAAGACAATGAGCAGTTCTTC. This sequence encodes CASRTRGAGGLQDNEQFF.

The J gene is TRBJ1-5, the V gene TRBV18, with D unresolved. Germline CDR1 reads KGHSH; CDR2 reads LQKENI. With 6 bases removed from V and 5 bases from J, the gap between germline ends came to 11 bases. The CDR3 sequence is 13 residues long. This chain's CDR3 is CASSPSADQPQHF. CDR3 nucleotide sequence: TGTGCCAGCTCCCCCAGTGCGGATCAGCCCCAGCATTTT.

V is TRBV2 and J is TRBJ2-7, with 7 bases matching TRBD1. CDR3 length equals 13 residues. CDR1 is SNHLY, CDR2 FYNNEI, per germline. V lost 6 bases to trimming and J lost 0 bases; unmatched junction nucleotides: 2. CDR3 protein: CASRTGNSYEQYF. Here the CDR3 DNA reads TGTGCCAGCAGGACAGGGAACTCCTACGAGCAGTACTTC.

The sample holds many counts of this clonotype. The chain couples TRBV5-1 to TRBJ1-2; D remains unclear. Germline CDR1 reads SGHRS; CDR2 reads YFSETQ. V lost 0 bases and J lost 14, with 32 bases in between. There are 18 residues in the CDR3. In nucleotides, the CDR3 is TGCGCCAGCAGCTTGGAGAGGCCGGGCAGCCTGGGTCCGAGGGATAGGACCTTC. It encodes CASSLERPGSLGPRDRTF.

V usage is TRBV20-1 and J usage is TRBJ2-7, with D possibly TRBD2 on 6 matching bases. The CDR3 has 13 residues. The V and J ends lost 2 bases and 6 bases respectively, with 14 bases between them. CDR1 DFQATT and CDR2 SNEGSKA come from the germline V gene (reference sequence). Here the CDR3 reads CSARLAFPGEQYF. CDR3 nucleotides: TGCAGTGCTAGACTAGCGTTCCCTGGCGAGCAGTACTTC.

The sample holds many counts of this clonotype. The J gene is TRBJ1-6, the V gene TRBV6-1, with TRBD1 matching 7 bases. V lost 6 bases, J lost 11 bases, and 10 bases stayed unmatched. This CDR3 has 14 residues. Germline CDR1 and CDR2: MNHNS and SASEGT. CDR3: CASSHDRDVTPLHF. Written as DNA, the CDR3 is TGTGCCAGCAGCCACGACAGGGACGTGACACCCCTCCACTTT.

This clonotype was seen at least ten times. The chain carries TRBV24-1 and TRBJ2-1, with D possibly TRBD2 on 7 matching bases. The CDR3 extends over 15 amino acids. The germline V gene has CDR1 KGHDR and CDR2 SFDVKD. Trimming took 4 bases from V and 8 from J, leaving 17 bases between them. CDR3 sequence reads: CATSERGGGAYEQFF. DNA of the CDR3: TGTGCCACCAGTGAACGAGGGGGGGGGGCCTATGAGCAGTTCTTC.

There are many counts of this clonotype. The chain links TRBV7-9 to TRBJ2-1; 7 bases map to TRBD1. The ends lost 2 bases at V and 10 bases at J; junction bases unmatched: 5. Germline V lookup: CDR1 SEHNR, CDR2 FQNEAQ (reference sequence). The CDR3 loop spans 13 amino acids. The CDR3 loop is CASSLKTGYEQFF. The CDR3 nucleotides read TGTGCCAGCAGCTTAAAGACAGGGTACGAGCAGTTCTTC. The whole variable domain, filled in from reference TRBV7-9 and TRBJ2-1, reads DTGVSQNPRHKITKRGQNVTFRCDPISEHNRLYWYRQTLGQGPEFLTYFQNEAQLEKSRLLSDRFSAERPKGSFSTLEIQRTEQGDSAMYLCASSLKTGYEQFFGPGTRLTVL.

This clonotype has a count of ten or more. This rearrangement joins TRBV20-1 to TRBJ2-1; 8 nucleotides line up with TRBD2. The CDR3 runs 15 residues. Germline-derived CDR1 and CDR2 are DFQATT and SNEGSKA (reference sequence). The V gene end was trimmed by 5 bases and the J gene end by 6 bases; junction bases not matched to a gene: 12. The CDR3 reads CSAPALAGGTNEQFF. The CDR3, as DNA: TGCAGTGCTCCCGCATTGGCGGGGGGTACCAATGAGCAGTTCTTC.

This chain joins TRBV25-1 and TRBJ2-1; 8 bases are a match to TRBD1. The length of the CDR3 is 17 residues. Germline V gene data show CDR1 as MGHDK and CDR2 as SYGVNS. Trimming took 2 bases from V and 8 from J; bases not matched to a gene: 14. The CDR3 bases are TGTGCCAGCAGTGAAGACCGGGACAGGTCCTTTTGGGATGAGCAGTTCTTC. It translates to CASSEDRDRSFWDEQFF.

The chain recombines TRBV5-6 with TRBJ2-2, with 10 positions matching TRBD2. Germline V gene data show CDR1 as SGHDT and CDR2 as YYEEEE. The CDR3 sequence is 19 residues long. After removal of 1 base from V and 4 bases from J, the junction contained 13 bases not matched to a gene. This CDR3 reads CASSLFPAGGRYRTGELFF. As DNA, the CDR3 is TGTGCCAGCAGCTTGTTCCCAGCGGGGGGGAGGTACCGCACCGGGGAGCTGTTTTTT.

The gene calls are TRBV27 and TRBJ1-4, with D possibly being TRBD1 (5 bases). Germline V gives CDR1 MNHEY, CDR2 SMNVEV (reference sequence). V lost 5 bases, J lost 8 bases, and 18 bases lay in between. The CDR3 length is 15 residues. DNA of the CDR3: TGTGCCAGCAGTACCCGAAAGGGGCTTAGAGAAAAACTGTTTTTT. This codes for CASSTRKGLREKLFF.

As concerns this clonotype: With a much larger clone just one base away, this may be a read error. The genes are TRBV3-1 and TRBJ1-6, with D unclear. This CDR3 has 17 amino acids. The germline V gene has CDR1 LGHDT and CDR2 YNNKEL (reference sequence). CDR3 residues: CASSQDHMAGYNPPLHF. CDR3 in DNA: TGTGCCAGCAGCCAAGATCATATGGCAGGTTATAATCCACCCCTCCACTTT. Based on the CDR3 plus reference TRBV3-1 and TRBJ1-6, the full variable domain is DTAVSQTPKYLVTQMGNDKSIKCEQNLGHDTMYWYKQDSKKFLKIMFSYNNKELIINETVPNRFSPKSPDKAHLNLHINSLELGDSAVYFCASSQDHMAGYNPPLHFGNGTRLTVT.